One and the same sample provided the 24 T cell receptor beta chains below, sequenced in a study of T cell changes during pregnancy in multiple sclerosis (dated by TCRdb to between 2018 and 2021). Receptor amplification or capture employed the immunoSEQ multiplex PCR assay. Held by TCRdb, this immuneACCESS table contains in-frame sequences only and omits some clones. Under half of the omission traces to an unresolved V gene where checked; the cause of the rest is unknown. The sample table records over 35,000 clones; 80% to 90% of these occur just once. Together, the top ten hold about 0.51% of the sample. Sequenced material: CD4+ T cells from peripheral blood mononuclear cells, taken in the first trimester of pregnancy. The origin of the receptors is a female donor with multiple sclerosis, enrolled in a pregnancy study.

This chain joins TRBV11-3 and TRBJ2-2; 9 bases match TRBD1. Germline CDR1 reads SGHNT; CDR2 reads YENEEA. The CDR3 is 15 residues long. The V and J ends lost 4 bases and 5 bases, in that order; junction bases with no gene match: 5. This CDR3 is CASSSRTGETGELFF. DNA of the CDR3: TGTGCCAGCAGCTCCCGGACAGGGGAAACCGGGGAGCTGTTTTTT.

J is TRBJ2-2 and V is TRBV30; D not resolved. V lost 3 bases to trimming and J lost 2 bases, with 7 bases between them. From germline, CDR1 is GTSNPN and CDR2 SVGIG (reference sequence). The CDR3 is made up of 13 amino acids. The CDR3 coding sequence is TGTGCCTGGAGGAAGCGAAACACCGGGGAGCTGTTTTTT. Translation: CAWRKRNTGELFF.

This chain connects TRBV6-1 to TRBJ1-1, with D possibly being TRBD1 (5 bases). V was shortened by 2 bases and J by 4 bases, with 11 bases between the two germline ends. The CDR3 is made up of 14 amino acids. Germline CDR1 is MNHNS and CDR2 is SASEGT. The CDR3 region is CASSELRAPTEAFF. The CDR3 DNA is TGTGCCAGCAGTGAACTCAGGGCGCCCACTGAAGCTTTCTTT.

This clone was detected a few times. The chain joins TRBV7-8 to TRBJ2-7; D perhaps matches TRBD2 (6 bases). Germline values: CDR1 SGHVS, CDR2 FQNEAQ. The CDR3 extends over 15 amino acids. The V end lost 3 bases, the J end lost 6 bases, and 18 bases lay between the germline ends. Here the CDR3 DNA reads TGTGCCAGCAGCTTTAGGTCGGTACAAGCGGGCGAGCAGTACTTC. The encoded protein is CASSFRSVQAGEQYF.

The chain links TRBV6-1 to TRBJ2-2, with 9 bases matching TRBD1. Germline V gene data show CDR1 as MNHNS and CDR2 as SASEGT. The V gene end was trimmed by 4 bases and the J gene end by 4 bases; junction bases not matched to a gene: 10. CDR3 size: 17 residues. CDR3 amino acids: CASSAARTGARTGELFF. The CDR3 nucleotides are TGTGCCAGCAGTGCCGCTCGGACAGGGGCCCGCACCGGGGAGCTGTTTTTT.

V and J are TRBV7-9 and TRBJ2-1; TRBD1 agrees at 10 bases. The CDR3 contains 14 residues. Per the germline V gene, CDR1 is SEHNR and CDR2 is FQNEAQ (reference sequence). The V gene end was trimmed by 4 bases and the J gene end by 8 bases; junction bases not matched to a gene: 5. CDR3 coding DNA: TGTGCCAGCAGCTCCCGGGACAGGGGCCATGAGCAGTTCTTC. Translation gives CASSSRDRGHEQFF.

V and J are TRBV6-6 and TRBJ1-6; perhaps TRBD1 as D (6 bases). The V end lost 1 base, the J end lost 7 bases, and 11 bases lay between the germline ends. The CDR3 totals 15 residues. Germline-derived CDR1 and CDR2 are MNHNY and SVGAGI (reference sequence). CDR3 in DNA: TGTGCCAGCAGTTACTTTCCAGGGGCAAATTCACCCCTCCACTTT. As protein: CASSYFPGANSPLHF.

V is TRBV11-3 and J is TRBJ1-2; no definite D call. CDR3 length equals 14 residues. CDR1 is SGHNT, CDR2 YENEEA, per germline. V was shortened by 0 bases and J by 4 bases, with 9 bases between the two germline ends. The CDR3 loop reads CASSLEDTAYGYTF. The CDR3 bases are TGTGCCAGCAGCTTAGAGGATACAGCCTATGGCTACACCTTC.

This chain uses TRBV7-2 with TRBJ2-7; 10 nucleotides line up with TRBD2. This CDR3 is 15 amino acids long. Trimming took 4 bases from V and 0 from J; bases not matched to a gene: 3. Germline loops: CDR1 SGHTA, CDR2 FQGNSA. The DNA of the CDR3 is TGTGCCAGCAGCTCGACTAGCGGGCACTCCTACGAGCAGTACTTC. This translates into CASSSTSGHSYEQYF.

The chain joins TRBV27 to TRBJ1-2; 9 bases align to TRBD1. Per germline, CDR1 MNHEY and CDR2 SMNVEV (reference sequence). The CDR3 contains 16 residues. J was trimmed by 5 bases and V by 3 bases; bases with no gene match: 10. The CDR3 spells CASSFNRGLSGYGYTF. DNA of the CDR3: TGTGCCAGCAGTTTTAACAGGGGGCTCTCAGGGTATGGCTACACCTTC.

This clone was counted only a few times. The chain joins TRBV10-1 to TRBJ1-2; D is ambiguous. Germline-derived CDR1 and CDR2 are WNHNN and SYGVQD (reference sequence). V lost 5 bases to trimming and J lost 3 bases, with 10 bases between them. The CDR3 is 13 amino acids. In DNA form, the CDR3 reads TGCGCCAGCAGTACTACCTTTCACTATGGCTACACCTTC. It is translated as CASSTTFHYGYTF.

J is TRBJ2-3 and V is TRBV25-1; D not resolved. The V end lost 4 bases, the J end lost 4 bases, and 3 bases lay between the germline ends. This CDR3 contains 11 residues. Germline V gene sequence: CDR1 MGHDK, CDR2 SYGVNS. CDR3 amino acids: CASSVADTQYF. The CDR3 coding sequence is TGTGCCAGCAGTGTAGCAGATACGCAGTATTTT. The full variable domain, with the rest looked up from reference TRBV25-1 and TRBJ2-3, is EADIYQTPRYLVIGTGKKITLECSQTMGHDKMYWYQQDPGMELHLIHYSYGVNSTEKGDLSSESTVSRIRTEHFPLTLESARPSHTSQYLCASSVADTQYFGPGTRLTVL.

This chain links TRBV19 with TRBJ1-1, with D maybe TRBD1 (5 bases). Between the trimmed V and J ends, which lost 7 bases and 3 bases, there was a span of 18 bases. Looked up from germline, CDR1 is LNHDA and CDR2 is SQIVND (reference sequence). The CDR3 covers 15 residues. This chain's CDR3 is CASMESSEGYTEAFF. The CDR3 DNA sequence: TGTGCCAGTATGGAAAGTTCGGAGGGGTACACTGAAGCTTTCTTT.

This chain connects TRBV30 to TRBJ2-3, with D perhaps matching TRBD1 (6 bases). This CDR3 contains 12 residues. V gave up 2 bases and J gave up 14 bases, with 17 bases separating them. The germline gives CDR1 GTSNPN, CDR2 SVGIG (reference sequence). CDR3 sequence reads: CAWSLRQELRYF. The CDR3 DNA is TGTGCCTGGAGTCTACGACAGGAGTTGCGGTATTTT.

J is TRBJ1-2 and V is TRBV27; 9 nucleotides align to TRBD1. The CDR3 extends over 14 amino acids. The V segment lost 2 bases and the J segment 4 bases; nucleotides outside the gene matches: 2. Germline CDR1 and CDR2: MNHEY and SMNVEV (reference sequence). CDR3 nucleotides: TGTGCCAGCAGTTTAAGGGACAGGGTCTATGGCTACACCTTC. Encoded protein: CASSLRDRVYGYTF.

The chain has TRBV29-1 and TRBJ1-1; 9 bases are a match to TRBD1. V trimming: 7 bases; J trimming: 0 bases; junction bases outside the gene matches: 12. Germline CDR1 is SQVTM and CDR2 is ANQGSEA. The CDR3 is 16 residues long. Here the CDR3 reads CSGIRRTGVLNTEAFF. The DNA for the CDR3 is TGCAGCGGGATCCGCCGGACAGGGGTTTTGAACACTGAAGCTTTCTTT.

The chain couples TRBV19 to TRBJ1-1; D is undetermined. CDR1 and CDR2 (germline): LNHDA, SQIVND (reference sequence). V gave up 0 bases and J gave up 0 bases, with 11 bases separating them. The CDR3 extends over 16 amino acids. For the CDR3, the DNA is TGTGCCAGTAGTATAGATCCGAGGGTCCTGAACACTGAAGCTTTCTTT. Encoded protein: CASSIDPRVLNTEAFF.

The V and J genes are TRBV10-2 and TRBJ1-2; D gene uncertain. Germline CDR1 and CDR2: WSHSY and SAAADI. The V end lost 9 bases, the J end lost 2 bases, and 10 bases lay between the germline ends. This CDR3 spans 12 amino acids. The CDR3 sequence is CASFLSNYGYTF. The CDR3 DNA is TGCGCCAGTTTTTTATCCAACTATGGCTACACCTTC.

The chain combines TRBV27 with TRBJ1-4, with D possibly matching TRBD1 (6 bases). Germline CDR1 and CDR2: MNHEY and SMNVEV (reference sequence). V was cut by 6 bases and J by 0 bases, with 14 bases left in between. This CDR3 contains 16 residues. CDR3 region: CASRNDRIATNEKLFF. The CDR3, as DNA: TGTGCCAGCAGAAACGACAGGATTGCAACTAATGAAAAACTGTTTTTT.

CDR3 protein: CASSLQGSGDTQYF. The DNA for the CDR3 is TGCGCCAGCAGCCTACAGGGATCGGGGGATACGCAGTATTTT. The rearrangement joins TRBV5-1 to TRBJ2-3; D may be TRBD1 (6 bases). Germline assignment: CDR1 SGHRS and CDR2 YFSETQ. The CDR3 is 14 residues long. Trimming removed 4 bases at V and 6 bases at J, with 15 bases between.

This CDR3 reads CASSSWTGKTEAFF. In nucleotides, the CDR3 is TGCGCCAGCAGCTCCTGGACAGGGAAAACTGAAGCTTTCTTT. The chain joins TRBV5-1 to TRBJ1-1, with 8 bases matching TRBD1. J gave up 5 bases and V 3 bases, and 6 bases lay outside the gene matches. This CDR3 comprises 14 residues. Germline lookup yields CDR1 SGHRS and CDR2 YFSETQ.

The V and J genes are TRBV30 and TRBJ1-1, with TRBD1 identical over 8 bases. Germline lookup yields CDR1 GTSNPN and CDR2 SVGIG (reference sequence). Germline trimming cut 3 bases from V and 1 base from J; bases unmatched to any gene: 13. The CDR3 is 17 amino acids. The CDR3 DNA reads as TGTGCCTGGAGACAGGGACAGGAGACTGGATCGAACACTGAAGCTTTCTTT. Encoded protein: CAWRQGQETGSNTEAFF.

This rearrangement joins TRBV19 to TRBJ2-7, with TRBD2 matching 9 bases. The CDR3 contains 15 residues. V lost 1 base and J lost 3; bases outside the gene matches: 4. Germline values: CDR1 LNHDA, CDR2 SQIVND (reference sequence). The CDR3 DNA is TGTGCCAGTAGTATAGGTGGTAGCGGGGGCTACGAGCAGTACTTC. Its protein is CASSIGGSGGYEQYF.

The CDR3 sequence is CAWSGGTSGIGEKLFF. The CDR3 DNA sequence: TGTGCCTGGAGTGGAGGCACCTCGGGGATTGGAGAAAAACTGTTTTTT. V usage is TRBV30 and J usage is TRBJ1-4; unclear D gene. Trimming took off 1 base at V and 8 bases at J, with 20 bases between the two ends. The CDR3 sequence is 16 residues long. Germline CDR1 reads GTSNPN; CDR2 reads SVGIG (reference sequence).